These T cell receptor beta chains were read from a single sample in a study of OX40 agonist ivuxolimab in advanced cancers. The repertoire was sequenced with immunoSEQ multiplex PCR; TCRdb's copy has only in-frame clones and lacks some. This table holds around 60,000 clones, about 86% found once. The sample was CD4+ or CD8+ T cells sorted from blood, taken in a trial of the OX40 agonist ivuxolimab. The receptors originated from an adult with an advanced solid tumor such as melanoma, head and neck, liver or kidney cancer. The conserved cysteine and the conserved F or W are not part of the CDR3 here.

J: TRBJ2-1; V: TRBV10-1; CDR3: ASAGEDEQF
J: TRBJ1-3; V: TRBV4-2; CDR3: ASSQGLLSGNTIY
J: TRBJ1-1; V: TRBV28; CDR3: ASLQGGSATEAF
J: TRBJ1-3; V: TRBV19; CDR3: ASTPAVGSGNTIY
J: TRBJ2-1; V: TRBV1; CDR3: TSSQEDNEQF
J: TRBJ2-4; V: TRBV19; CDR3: ASTALGTRDIQY
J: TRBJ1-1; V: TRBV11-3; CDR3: ASSSGTGEGNTEAF
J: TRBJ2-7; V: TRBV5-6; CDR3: ASSASGGLPYEQY
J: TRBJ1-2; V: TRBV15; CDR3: ATSRDWTDANYGYT
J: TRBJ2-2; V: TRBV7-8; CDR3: ASSLPANTGELF
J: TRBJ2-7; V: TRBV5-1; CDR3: ASSLATDPFGAHEQY
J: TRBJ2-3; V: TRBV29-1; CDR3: SVSSGSDTQY
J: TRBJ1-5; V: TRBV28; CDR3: ASRNWDGSNQPQH
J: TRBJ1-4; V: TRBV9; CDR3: ASSDTGGDNEKLF
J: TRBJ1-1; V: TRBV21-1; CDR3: ASSKATMTELNTEAF
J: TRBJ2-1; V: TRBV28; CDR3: ASNGNSGGYNEQF
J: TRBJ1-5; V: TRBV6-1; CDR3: ASSGQGGQPQH
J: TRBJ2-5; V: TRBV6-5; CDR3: ASRDTQETQY
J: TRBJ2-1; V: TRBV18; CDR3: ASSPSGGSVYNEQF
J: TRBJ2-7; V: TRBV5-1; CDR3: ASSLTGSGDEQY